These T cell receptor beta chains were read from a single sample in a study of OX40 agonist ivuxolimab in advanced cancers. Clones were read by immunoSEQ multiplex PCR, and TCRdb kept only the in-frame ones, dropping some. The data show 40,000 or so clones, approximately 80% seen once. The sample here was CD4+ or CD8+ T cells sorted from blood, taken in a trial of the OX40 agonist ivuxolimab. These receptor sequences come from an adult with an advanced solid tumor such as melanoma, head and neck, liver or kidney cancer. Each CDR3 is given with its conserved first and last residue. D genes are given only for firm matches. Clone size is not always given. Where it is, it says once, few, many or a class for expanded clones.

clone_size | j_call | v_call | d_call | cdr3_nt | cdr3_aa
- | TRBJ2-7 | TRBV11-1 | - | TGTGCCAGCAGCTTAGGCGGGGAGACCTACGAGCAGTACTTC | CASSLGGETYEQYF
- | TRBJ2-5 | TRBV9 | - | TGTGCCAGCAGCGTAAACCATTTTCCCCCTGCAGGGGGGCGCGAGGTCTATGAGACCCAGTACTTC | CASSVNHFPPAGGREVYETQYF
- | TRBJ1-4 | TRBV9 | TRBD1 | TGTGCCAGCAGCGCCAAATTTCTGGACAGGGAGCTAACTGAAAAACTGTTTTTT | CASSAKFLDRELTEKLFF
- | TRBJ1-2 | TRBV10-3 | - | TGTGCCATCAGTGAGCCCGGTGACTATGGCTACACCTTC | CAISEPGDYGYTF
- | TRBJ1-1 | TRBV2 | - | TGTGCCAGCAGTCCAGGGGCCACTGAAGCTTTCTTT | CASSPGATEAFF
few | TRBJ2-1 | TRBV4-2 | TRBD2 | TGTGCCAGCAGCCAACCCGGGACTAGCGGGAGGGATTACAATGAGCAGTTCTTC | CASSQPGTSGRDYNEQFF
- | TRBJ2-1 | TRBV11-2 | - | TGTGCCAGCAGCCCCCCGGGGGAGAGCGCTGAGCAGTTCTTC | CASSPPGESAEQFF
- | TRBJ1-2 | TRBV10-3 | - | TGTGCCATCAGTGAGGGAAACTATGGCTACACCTTC | CAISEGNYGYTF
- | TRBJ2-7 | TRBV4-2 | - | TGTGCCAGCAGCCAAGAGATGAGCCGCGAGCAGTACTTC | CASSQEMSREQYF
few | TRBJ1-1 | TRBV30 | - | TGTGCCTGGATCAGGAACACTGAAGCTTTCTTT | CAWIRNTEAFF
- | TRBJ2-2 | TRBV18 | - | TGTGCCAGCTCCGGAAGTAACACCGGGGAGCTGTTTTTT | CASSGSNTGELFF
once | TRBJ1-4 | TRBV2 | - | TGTGCCAGCAGTGCTACCCGGACTGAAAAACTGTTTTTT | CASSATRTEKLFF
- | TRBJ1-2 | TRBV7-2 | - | TGTGCCAGCAGCCGGCGGGATCCTCTTGGCTACACCTTC | CASSRRDPLGYTF
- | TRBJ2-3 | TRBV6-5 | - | TGTGCCAGCAGTTACTCGACCCCTCGCGCAGATACGCAGTATTTT | CASSYSTPRADTQYF
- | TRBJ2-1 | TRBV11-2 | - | TGTGCCAGCAGCAACCGAATGGGAGGTTCCTACAATGAGCAGTTCTTC | CASSNRMGGSYNEQFF
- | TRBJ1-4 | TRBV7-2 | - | TGTGCCAGCAGCTTAGGTCCTCCCTCAACTAATGAAAAACTGTTTTTT | CASSLGPPSTNEKLFF
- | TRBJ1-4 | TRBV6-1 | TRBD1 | TGTGCCACCTTCCGGGACAGGGGAAGCGGTGAAAAACTGTTTTTT | CATFRDRGSGEKLFF
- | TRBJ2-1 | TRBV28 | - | TGTGCCAGCAAGGGGGAGAGCGTACGAAGGAATGAGCAGTTCTTC | CASKGESVRRNEQFF
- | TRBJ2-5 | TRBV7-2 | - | TGTGCCAGCAGCTTAGTTGTGGTTTTGGGGGAGACCCAGTACTTC | CASSLVVVLGETQYF
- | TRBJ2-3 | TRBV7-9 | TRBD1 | TGTGCCAGCAGCTTAGGGACAGGGGGCGCAGATACGCAGTATTTT | CASSLGTGGADTQYF
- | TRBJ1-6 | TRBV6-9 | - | TGTGCCAGCAGCCAAATTCAGGGTCCCTCACCCCTCCACTTT | CASSQIQGPSPLHF
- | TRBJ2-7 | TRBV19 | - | TGTGCCAGTAGCCCATGGGGGGAGTTCGAGCAGTACTTC | CASSPWGEFEQYF
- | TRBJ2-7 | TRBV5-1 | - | TGCGCCAGCAGCTTGGACAGGGCTTCCTACGAGCAGTACTTC | CASSLDRASYEQYF
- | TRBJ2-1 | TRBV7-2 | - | TGTGCCAGCAGCTTAGAAATCGGGAGTTATGAGCAGTTCTTC | CASSLEIGSYEQFF
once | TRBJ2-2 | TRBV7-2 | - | TGTGCCAGCAGCTCGGGCGGGGAGCTGTTTTTT | CASSSGGELFF
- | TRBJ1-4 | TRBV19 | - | TGTGCCAGTAGTAGGCGGAATGAAAAACTGTTTTTT | CASSRRNEKLFF
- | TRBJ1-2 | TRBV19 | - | TGTGCCAGTAGTATCGCAGGGGAGAACTATGGCTACACCTTC | CASSIAGENYGYTF
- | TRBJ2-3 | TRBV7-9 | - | TGTGCCAGCAGCCAGACCTCCGGGTTTGCAGATACGCAGTATTTT | CASSQTSGFADTQYF
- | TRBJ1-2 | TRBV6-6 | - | TGTGCCAGCAGTTACTCTCGGACGGTGGGTGGCTACACCTTC | CASSYSRTVGGYTF
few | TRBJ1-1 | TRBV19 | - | TGTGCCAGTAGGCCATATGGGGGGTCAGACACTGAAGCTTTCTTT | CASRPYGGSDTEAFF
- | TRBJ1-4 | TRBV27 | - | TGTGCCAGCAGTCCCATAGACAGACTCGAGCGTGAAAAACTGTTTTTT | CASSPIDRLEREKLFF
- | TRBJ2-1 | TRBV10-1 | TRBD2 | TGCGCCAGCAGTTCCGGGGGGGCAGGATATCGGAATGAGCAGTTCTTC | CASSSGGAGYRNEQFF
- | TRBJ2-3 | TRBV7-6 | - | TGTGCCAGCAGCTTAGGCAGGGGAATCACAGATACGCAGTATTTT | CASSLGRGITDTQYF
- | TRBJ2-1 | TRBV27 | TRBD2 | TGTGCCAGCAGTTTAAGGGGGACTAGCGGAAACAATGAGCAGTTCTTC | CASSLRGTSGNNEQFF
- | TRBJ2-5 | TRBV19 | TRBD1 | TGTGCCACGAACAGGGGGTACCAAGAGACCCAGTACTTC | CATNRGYQETQYF
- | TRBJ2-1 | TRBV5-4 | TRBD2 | TGTGCCAGCAGCTTGCGTCCCGGGACTAGCTCGGTCAATGAGCAGTTCTTC | CASSLRPGTSSVNEQFF
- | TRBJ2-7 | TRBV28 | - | TGTGCCAGCAGTTTGGGATTAACCTACGAGCAGTACTTC | CASSLGLTYEQYF
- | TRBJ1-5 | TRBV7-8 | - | TGTGCCAGCAGCCCAATGGCGGTTAGCAATCAGCCCCAGCATTTT | CASSPMAVSNQPQHF
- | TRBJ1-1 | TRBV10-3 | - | TGTGCCATCAGCCCGAGGGGGGGGAACACTGAAGCTTTCTTT | CAISPRGGNTEAFF
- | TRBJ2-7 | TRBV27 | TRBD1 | TGTGCCAGCAGTTACAAGGGGGCATCCTACGAGCAGTACTTC | CASSYKGASYEQYF
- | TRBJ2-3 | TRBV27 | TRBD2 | TGTGCCAGCAGTACCGGGACTAGCGGGGCGGATACGCAGTATTTT | CASSTGTSGADTQYF
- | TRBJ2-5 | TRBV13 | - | TGTGCCAGCAGCTCAGGAGGGACGGGGTACCAAGAGACCCAGTACTTC | CASSSGGTGYQETQYF
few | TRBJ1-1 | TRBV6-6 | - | TGTGCCAGCAGTTACTCGACAGAGAGACCGATTGATGAAGCTTTCTTT | CASSYSTERPIDEAFF
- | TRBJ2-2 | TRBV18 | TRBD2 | TGTGCCAGCTCACCATTCCGGGCTAGCGGGAGTGTGAACACCGGGGAGCTGTTTTTT | CASSPFRASGSVNTGELFF
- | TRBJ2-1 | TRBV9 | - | TGTGCCAGCAGCGTAGACGGCAATGAGCAGTTCTTC | CASSVDGNEQFF
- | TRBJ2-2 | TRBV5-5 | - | TGTGCCAGCAGCTTGATCAGAGACACCGGGGAGCTGTTTTTT | CASSLIRDTGELFF
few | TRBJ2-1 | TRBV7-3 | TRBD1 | TGTGCCAGCAGCTTGACAGGGTCCCCCTACAATGAGCAGTTCTTC | CASSLTGSPYNEQFF
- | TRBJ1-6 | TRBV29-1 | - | TGCAGCGTTCTGAGCTCCTATAATTCACCCCTCCACTTT | CSVLSSYNSPLHF
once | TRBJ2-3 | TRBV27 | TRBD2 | TGTGCCAGCAGGTTGACTAGCGGGAGCCCCACAGATACGCAGTATTTT | CASRLTSGSPTDTQYF
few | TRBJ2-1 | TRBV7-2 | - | TGTGCCGGTCAGGGTGTGAATGAGCAGTTCTTC | CAGQGVNEQFF
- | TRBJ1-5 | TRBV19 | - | TGTGCCAGTAGAGAACTTTGGGCGGGTGATAGCAATCAGCCCCAGCATTTT | CASRELWAGDSNQPQHF
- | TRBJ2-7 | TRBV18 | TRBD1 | TGTGCCAGCTCACGGGGACAGGGGGCCAATCGCCCCTACGAGCAGTACTTC | CASSRGQGANRPYEQYF
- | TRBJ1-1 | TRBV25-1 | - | TGTGCCAGCGGCGGGCCTTCCCCTACAGCTTTCTTT | CASGGPSPTAFF
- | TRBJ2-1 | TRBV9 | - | TGTGCCAGCAACGTAGGAGGGACCCCAGGGGATGAGCAGTTCTTC | CASNVGGTPGDEQFF
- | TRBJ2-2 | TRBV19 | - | TGTGCCAGTAGTATCCAAGCGGTGGGACACGGGGAGCTGTTTTTT | CASSIQAVGHGELFF
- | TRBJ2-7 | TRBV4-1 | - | TGCGCCAGCAGCCAAGATCCGTACAGCGACTACTACGAGCAGTACTTC | CASSQDPYSDYYEQYF
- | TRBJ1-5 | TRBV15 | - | TGTGCCACCAGCCCTAAGCCCCAGCATTTT | CATSPKPQHF
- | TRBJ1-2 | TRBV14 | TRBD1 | TGTGCCAGCAGCCAAGAGAACCAGGGGGTTATGTATGGCTACACCTTC | CASSQENQGVMYGYTF
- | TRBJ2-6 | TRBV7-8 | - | TGTGCCAGCAGCTTAGCCGAGGACCCTGGGGAGTCCAACGTCCTGACTTTC | CASSLAEDPGESNVLTF
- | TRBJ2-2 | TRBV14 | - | TGTGCCAGCAGCCAAAAGACAGGCTGGGCCGGGGAGCTGTTTTTT | CASSQKTGWAGELFF